A selection of T cell receptor beta chains follows, all from one sample in a study of blood T cell repertoires in COVID-19. Sequencing used immunoSEQ multiplex PCR; TCRdb keeps in-frame clones, though not all of them. The data contain 150,000 to 200,000 clones, around nine tenths of them singletons. The material sequenced was peripheral blood. All receptors come from a woman aged 70 to 79 with COVID-19, enrolled during active disease. The CDR3 runs from the conserved cysteine through the conserved F or W. A D gene is named only where the DNA matches it firmly. Rows give clone size only sometimes, using once, few, many, or a class for an expanded clone.

J | size | length | D | V | CDR3 | DNA
TRBJ2-3 | - | 16 | TRBD2 | TRBV19 | CASSIVHGRGTDTQYF | TGTGCCAGTAGTATAGTTCACGGGAGGGGAACAGATACGCAGTATTTT
TRBJ2-7 | - | 15 | - | TRBV11-2 | CASSLVARVGYEQYF | TGTGCCAGCAGCTTAGTAGCCAGGGTGGGTTACGAGCAGTACTTC
TRBJ1-2 | once | 17 | - | TRBV7-9 | CASSLAFGRGPNYGYTF | TGTGCCAGCAGCTTAGCATTTGGCAGGGGACCTAACTATGGCTACACCTTC
TRBJ2-7 | - | 15 | TRBD1 | TRBV5-1 | CASSLSPGTGNEQYF | TGCGCCAGCAGCTTGTCTCCCGGGACAGGGAACGAGCAGTACTTC
TRBJ2-2 | - | 15 | TRBD2 | TRBV19 | CASSTGTSMSGELFF | TGTGCCAGTAGTACCGGGACTAGTATGTCCGGGGAGCTGTTTTTT
TRBJ2-7 | - | 14 | - | TRBV24-1 | CATSEGDTNYEQYF | TGTGCCACCAGTGAGGGGGACACGAATTACGAGCAGTACTTC
TRBJ2-1 | - | 14 | - | TRBV7-6 | CASSSAGGNNEQFF | TGTGCCAGCAGCTCTGCAGGGGGGAACAATGAGCAGTTCTTC
TRBJ1-6 | once | 14 | TRBD1 | TRBV6-4 | CASSNGQGGSPLHF | TGTGCCAGCAGTAACGGACAGGGAGGGTCACCCCTCCACTTT
TRBJ1-2 | - | 12 | - | TRBV28 | CASSLQGYGYTF | TGTGCCAGCAGTTTACAGGGGTATGGCTACACCTTC
TRBJ1-1 | few | 10 | - | TRBV29-1 | CSASGDRAFF | TGCAGCGCCTCAGGGGATAGAGCTTTCTTT
TRBJ2-3 | - | 12 | TRBD1 | TRBV5-6 | CASRQGADTQYF | TGTGCCAGCAGACAGGGGGCAGATACGCAGTATTTT
TRBJ2-7 | few | 17 | - | TRBV4-1 | CASSQDRDGGLTYEQYF | TGCGCCAGCAGCCAAGATCGTGACGGGGGGCTTACCTACGAGCAGTACTTC
TRBJ2-3 | - | 15 | - | TRBV5-1 | CASSRGGGNTDTQYF | TGCGCCAGCAGCCGCGGGGGCGGAAACACAGATACGCAGTATTTT
TRBJ2-1 | few | 16 | TRBD2 | TRBV4-1 | CASSLIGGRGPSEQFF | TGCGCCAGCAGCCTCATCGGCGGGAGGGGCCCCAGTGAGCAGTTCTTC
TRBJ1-5 | - | 17 | - | TRBV18 | CASSPRRRGVADQPQHF | TGTGCCAGCTCACCGAGGCGTCGCGGGGTTGCCGATCAGCCCCAGCATTTT
TRBJ2-3 | - | 12 | - | TRBV28 | CASSDNRDTQYF | TGTGCCAGCAGCGATAACCGGGATACGCAGTATTTT
TRBJ2-7 | - | 14 | TRBD2 | TRBV19 | CAVALAGGSYEQYF | TGTGCCGTTGCACTAGCGGGAGGCTCCTACGAGCAGTACTTC
TRBJ1-1 | - | 15 | - | TRBV28 | CASSFQLTANTEAFF | TGTGCCAGCAGTTTCCAACTGACAGCGAACACTGAAGCTTTCTTT
TRBJ1-1 | - | 13 | - | TRBV30 | CAWRGGPVTEAFF | TGTGCCTGGAGGGGTGGGCCCGTCACTGAAGCTTTCTTT